One and the same sample provided the 29 T cell receptor beta chains below, sequenced in a study of T cell responses to AZD1222 COVID-19 vaccine. Only in-frame clones appear in the TCRdb table, and some are missing; sequencing was by immunoSEQ multiplex PCR. This sample has 80,000 or so clones, with roughly 87% found just once. The starting material was peripheral blood, obtained on day 0 of AZD1222 vaccination. Receptor source: an adult in good health.

J is TRBJ2-7 and V is TRBV14; 12 positions match TRBD2. The CDR3 contains 15 residues. Looked up from germline, CDR1 is SGHDN and CDR2 is FVKESK. Trimming removed 4 bases from V and 2 bases from J; junction bases left unmatched: 3. The CDR3 DNA is TGTGCCAGCAGCCTAGGACTAGCGGGACCCTACGAGCAGTACTTC. As protein: CASSLGLAGPYEQYF.

The chain links TRBV3-1 (or the pseudogene TRBV3-2) to TRBJ1-4; TRBD1 aligns across 7 bases. The CDR3 length is 14 residues. Germline CDR1 is LGHDT and CDR2 is YNNKEL (reference sequence). V trimming: 5 bases; J trimming: 8 bases; junction bases outside the gene matches: 8. CDR3 DNA sequence: TGTGCCAGCAGCTTTGACAGGGTGGGCGAAAAACTGTTTTTT. Translating it yields CASSFDRVGEKLFF.

This CDR3 reads CASSPAGGSSYNEQFF. CDR3 nucleotides: TGTGCCAGCAGCCCAGCGGGAGGGAGCTCCTACAATGAGCAGTTCTTC. The rearrangement joins TRBV28 to TRBJ2-1; 10 nucleotides agree with TRBD2. The CDR3 loop spans 16 amino acids. CDR1 and CDR2 (germline): MDHEN, SYDVKM. V lost 6 bases, J lost 0 bases, and 5 bases stayed unmatched.

The V gene is TRBV15, the J gene TRBJ1-1; a possible D gene is TRBD1 (6 bases). Germline V lookup: CDR1 LNHNV, CDR2 YYDKDF (reference sequence). This CDR3 has 15 residues. The V gene lost 4 bases and the J gene lost 3 bases, with 15 bases spanning the gap. CDR3 DNA: TGTGCCACCAGCACGGGGGCGGGGCCATACACTGAAGCTTTCTTT. It codes for CATSTGAGPYTEAFF.

The V call is TRBV6-6, the J call TRBJ1-2; unclear D gene. Germline loops: CDR1 MNHNY, CDR2 SVGAGI (reference sequence). The V and J ends lost 2 bases and 8 bases respectively, with 9 bases between them. The CDR3 extends over 12 amino acids. The CDR3 DNA follows: TGTGCCAGCAGTTACGGTTCAACGGGCTACACCTTC. It yields the protein CASSYGSTGYTF.

The genes are TRBV21-1 and TRBJ2-7; the table's D call of TRBD2 was not tested on the DNA. TRBV21-1 is flagged as a pseudogene. The CDR3 has 18 residues. DNA of the CDR3: TGTGCCAGCAGCAGCCCGGGACTAGCGGGACCAACAATATACGAGCAGTACTTC. Translating it yields CASSSPGLAGPTIYEQYF.

The chain employs TRBV6-5 and TRBJ2-7; D call uncertain. The CDR3 consists of 13 residues. V shed 6 bases and J shed 3 bases, with 12 bases lying between them. Germline V gives CDR1 MNHEY, CDR2 SVGAGI. The CDR3 protein is CASRTGRDYEQYF. CDR3 coding DNA: TGTGCCAGCAGGACTGGGCGCGACTACGAGCAGTACTTC.

The chain has TRBV19 and TRBJ2-7; TRBD1 agrees at 10 bases. Germline V gene sequence: CDR1 LNHDA, CDR2 SQIVND (reference sequence). The CDR3 totals 14 residues. Trimming removed 9 bases from V and 4 bases from J; junction bases left unmatched: 9. CDR3 amino acids: CASSDRGRFYEQYF. The CDR3, as DNA: TGTGCCAGCTCTGACAGGGGGCGCTTTTACGAGCAGTACTTC.

The rearrangement uses TRBV19 and TRBJ1-4; a weak D match, TRBD1 (6 bases). V was clipped by 2 bases and J by 8 bases, with 15 bases between them. In germline, CDR1 is LNHDA, CDR2 SQIVND (reference sequence). There are 15 residues in the CDR3. CDR3 sequence reads: CASSIYRTEIEKLFF. The DNA for the CDR3 is TGTGCCAGTAGTATATATCGGACAGAAATAGAAAAACTGTTTTTT.

The J gene is TRBJ2-5, the V gene TRBV30; weak D call: TRBD2 (5 bases). Germline CDR1 GTSNPN, CDR2 SVGIG (reference sequence). The V end was cut by 6 bases, the J end by 9 bases, with 20 bases between. The CDR3 runs 13 residues. The CDR3 protein is CACSTRSRRAQYF. CDR3 sequence (DNA): TGTGCCTGCTCCACTAGGTCCCGAAGGGCCCAGTACTTC.

The chain has TRBV6-6 and TRBJ1-4; D perhaps matches TRBD1 (6 bases). Trimming cost V 0 bases and J 0 bases, with 8 bases left between them. The germline V gene encodes CDR1 MNHNY and CDR2 SVGAGI (reference sequence). This CDR3 is built from 16 residues. CDR3: CASSYSGTTTNEKLFF. CDR3 nucleotides: TGTGCCAGCAGTTACTCGGGGACAACAACTAATGAAAAACTGTTTTTT.

This chain links TRBV7-3 with TRBJ1-1, with TRBD1 matching over 7 bases. Per germline, CDR1 SGHTA and CDR2 FQGTGA. After removal of 0 bases from V and 0 bases from J, the junction contained 1 base not matched to a gene. This CDR3 spans 15 amino acids. The CDR3 bases are TGTGCCAGCAGCTTAACGGGACAGATGAACACTGAAGCTTTCTTT. It translates to CASSLTGQMNTEAFF.

The V call is TRBV9, the J call TRBJ2-7, with D possibly matching TRBD1 (5 bases). Germline V gene lookup returns CDR1 SGDLS and CDR2 YYNGEE. V was cut by 0 bases and J by 3 bases, with 13 bases left in between. The CDR3 runs 15 residues. The CDR3 bases are TGTGCCAGCAGCGTAGGGGCAGGGCCGATCTACGAGCAGTACTTC. Amino acid sequence: CASSVGAGPIYEQYF.

The J gene is TRBJ1-4, the V gene TRBV25-1, with 9 nucleotides matching TRBD1. This CDR3 is 16 amino acids long. CDR1 is MGHDK and CDR2 is SYGVNS in the germline V gene. After removal of 4 bases from V and 5 bases from J, the junction contained 8 bases not matched to a gene. The CDR3 coding sequence is TGTGCCAGCAGTGGGGGACAGGGCCTCATCAATGAAAAACTGTTTTTT. The encoded protein is CASSGGQGLINEKLFF.

This chain joins TRBV18 and TRBJ1-2; the match to TRBD1 covers 7 bases. Trimming took 7 bases from V and 5 from J; bases not matched to a gene: 7. The CDR3 has 13 residues. The germline gives CDR1 KGHSH, CDR2 LQKENI. CDR3 nucleotides: TGTGCCAGCTTTACAGGGGACTGGTATGGCTACACCTTC. This gives the protein CASFTGDWYGYTF.

CDR3 nucleotides: TGTGCCTGGAGTCTACCACAGAACACTGAAGCTTTCTTT. This gives the protein CAWSLPQNTEAFF. V gene TRBV30 combines with J gene TRBJ1-1; D is uncertain. The CDR3 runs to 13 residues. The germline V gene has CDR1 GTSNPN and CDR2 SVGIG (reference sequence). The ends were cut back, 2 bases at V and 1 base at J, with 8 bases in the middle.

This CDR3 is CATSPAGSEQFF. In DNA, the CDR3 is TGTGCCACCAGTCCCGCAGGGAGTGAGCAGTTCTTC. The genes are TRBV24-1 and TRBJ2-1; the D call may be TRBD1 or TRBD2 (5 bases each). Germline lookup yields CDR1 KGHDR and CDR2 SFDVKD. The V gene lost 6 bases and the J gene lost 9 bases, with 11 bases spanning the gap. The CDR3 has 12 residues.

The chain combines TRBV18 with TRBJ2-2, with TRBD1 as a possible D gene (5 bases). From germline, CDR1 is KGHSH and CDR2 LQKENI. The CDR3 loop spans 14 amino acids. Between the trimmed V and J ends, which lost 3 bases and 5 bases, there was a span of 10 bases. CDR3 sequence reads: CASSPAGLTGELFF. The CDR3 nucleotides read TGTGCCAGCTCACCGGCAGGGTTGACCGGGGAGCTGTTTTTT.

V gene TRBV19 combines with J gene TRBJ1-6, with 7 bases fitting TRBD1. This CDR3 has 13 residues. Germline CDR1 reads LNHDA; CDR2 reads SQIVND (reference sequence). V lost 5 bases, J lost 17 bases, and 12 bases stayed unmatched. The CDR3 spells CASSHRDSPEVHF. The CDR3 DNA follows: TGTGCCAGTAGTCACCGGGACAGCCCTGAAGTCCACTTT. The complete variable domain, with remaining parts taken from reference TRBV19 and TRBJ1-6, reads DGGITQSPKYLFRKEGQNVTLSCEQNLNHDAMYWYRQDPGQGLRLIYYSQIVNDFQKGDIAEGYSVSREKKESFPLTVTSAQKNPTAFYLCASSHRDSPEVHFGNGTRLTVT.

The chain links TRBV6-5 to TRBJ2-7; TRBD1 matches 7 bases. This CDR3 contains 15 residues. Per germline, CDR1 MNHEY and CDR2 SVGAGI. V was pared by 6 bases and J by 2 bases, with 10 bases of the junction left unmatched. The CDR3 bases are TGTGCCAGCAGCCTTGCCCGGGACAGCGCCTACGAGCAGTACTTC. It is translated as CASSLARDSAYEQYF.

The chain links TRBV7-8 to TRBJ1-2; no definite D call. Germline CDR1 and CDR2: SGHVS and FQNEAQ. This CDR3 is 13 amino acids long. V was shortened by 3 bases and J by 0 bases, with 5 bases between the two germline ends. The CDR3 DNA is TGTGCCAGCAGCTTCGAAGCTAACTATGGCTACACCTTC. It yields the protein CASSFEANYGYTF.

The chain joins TRBV18 to TRBJ1-2; D gene uncertain. The CDR3 runs 16 residues. The ends were cut back, 7 bases at V and 0 bases at J, with 18 bases in the middle. Looked up from germline, CDR1 is KGHSH and CDR2 is LQKENI. CDR3 amino acids: CASFSNRAPTNYGYTF. The CDR3 DNA reads as TGTGCCAGCTTTTCCAACCGGGCACCGACTAACTATGGCTACACCTTC.

The chain is built from TRBV19 and TRBJ1-2, with TRBD1 as a possible D gene (6 bases). The ends were cut back, 9 bases at V and 7 bases at J, with 18 bases in the middle. CDR3 length: 13 amino acids. Germline lookup yields CDR1 LNHDA and CDR2 SQIVND (reference sequence). The CDR3 region is CASPPGARSGYTF. The CDR3, as DNA: TGTGCCAGCCCCCCGGGGGCGCGTAGTGGCTACACCTTC.

The genes are TRBV5-8 and TRBJ2-1; the D is unclear. CDR3 length: 13 residues. Trimming removed 5 bases from V and 7 bases from J, with 13 bases in between. In germline, CDR1 is SGHTS, CDR2 YDEGEE. The CDR3, as DNA: TGTGCCAGCAGTAGAAGCTCCCTTAATGAGCAGTTCTTC. Translated, it gives CASSRSSLNEQFF.

V usage is TRBV2 and J usage is TRBJ1-1; 7 bases match TRBD1. The CDR3 is 15 residues long. Losses at the gene ends were 6 bases for V and 1 base for J; bases not matched to a gene: 8. Looked up from germline, CDR1 is SNHLY and CDR2 is FYNNEI. CDR3 sequence: CASRNTGVGNTEAFF. In DNA, the CDR3 is TGTGCCAGCAGAAATACAGGGGTGGGGAACACTGAAGCTTTCTTT.

The genes are TRBV20-1 and TRBJ1-5, with 9 bases identical to TRBD1. Per the germline V gene, CDR1 is DFQATT and CDR2 is SNEGSKA (reference sequence). CDR3 length equals 16 residues. Trimming removed 3 bases from V and 5 bases from J; junction bases left unmatched: 11. The CDR3 here is CSASLPAGTGYQPQHF. The CDR3 DNA sequence: TGCAGTGCTAGTCTACCCGCCGGGACAGGGTATCAGCCCCAGCATTTT.

This rearrangement joins TRBV19 to TRBJ1-5; 7 bases line up with TRBD1. This CDR3 is built from 15 residues. With V trimmed by 4 bases and J by 4 bases, 7 bases remained unmatched. CDR1 and CDR2 from the germline V gene are LNHDA and SQIVND (reference sequence). CDR3 in DNA: TGTGCCAGTAGTACCACCCAGGGGGTGAATCAGCCCCAGCATTTT. Its protein product is CASSTTQGVNQPQHF.

The V and J genes are TRBV7-8 and TRBJ2-1; TRBD2 might be the D (6 bases). Trimming cost V 5 bases and J 10 bases, with 12 bases left between them. The CDR3 loop spans 12 amino acids. Germline CDR1 reads SGHVS; CDR2 reads FQNEAQ. The CDR3 DNA is TGTGCCAGCAGCCACGGTGCGGGAGAGCAGTTCTTC. Its protein is CASSHGAGEQFF.

The J gene is TRBJ1-2, the V gene TRBV30; no reliable D call. Deletions cut 7 bases from V and 7 bases from J, with 10 bases between. Germline V gene data show CDR1 as GTSNPN and CDR2 as SVGIG (reference sequence). The CDR3 covers 10 residues. In nucleotides, the CDR3 is TGTGCCTCCAAGGCCGGTGGCTACACCTTC. Protein product: CASKAGGYTF.